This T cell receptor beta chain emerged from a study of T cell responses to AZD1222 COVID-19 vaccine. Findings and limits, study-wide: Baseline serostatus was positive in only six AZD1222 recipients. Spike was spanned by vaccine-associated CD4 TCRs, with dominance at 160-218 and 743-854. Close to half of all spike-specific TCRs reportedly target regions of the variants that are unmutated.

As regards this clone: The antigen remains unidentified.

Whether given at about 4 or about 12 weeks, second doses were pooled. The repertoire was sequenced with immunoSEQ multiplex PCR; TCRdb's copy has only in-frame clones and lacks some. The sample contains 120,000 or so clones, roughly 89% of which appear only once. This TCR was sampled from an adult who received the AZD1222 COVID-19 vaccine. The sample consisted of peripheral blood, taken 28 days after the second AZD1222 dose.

CDR3 loop: CASSLTGGPSDTQYF. CDR3 sequence (DNA): TGTGCCAGCAGCTTAACGGGGGGGCCCTCAGATACGCAGTATTTT. This sequence joins TRBV7-3 and TRBJ2-3; D may be TRBD2 (7 bases). V was pared by 0 bases and J by 4 bases, with 11 bases between. The CDR3 has 15 residues. The germline V gene has CDR1 SGHTA and CDR2 FQGTGA.